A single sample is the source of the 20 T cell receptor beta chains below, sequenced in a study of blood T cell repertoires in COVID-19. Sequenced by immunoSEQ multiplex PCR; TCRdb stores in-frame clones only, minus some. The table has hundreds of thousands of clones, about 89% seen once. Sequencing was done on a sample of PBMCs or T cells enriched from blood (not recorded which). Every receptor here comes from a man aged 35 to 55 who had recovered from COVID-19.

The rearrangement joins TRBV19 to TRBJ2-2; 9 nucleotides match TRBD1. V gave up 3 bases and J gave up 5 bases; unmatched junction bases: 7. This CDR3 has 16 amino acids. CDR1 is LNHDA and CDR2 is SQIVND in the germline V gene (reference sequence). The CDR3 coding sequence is TGTGCCAGTAGTATTCGGACAGGGGTGAGAACCGGGGAGCTGTTTTTT. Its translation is CASSIRTGVRTGELFF.

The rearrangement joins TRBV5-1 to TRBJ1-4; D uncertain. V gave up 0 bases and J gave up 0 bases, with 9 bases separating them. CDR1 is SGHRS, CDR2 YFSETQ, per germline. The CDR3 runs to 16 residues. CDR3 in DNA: TGCGCCAGCAGCTTGGGTCTGCGGGCAACTAATGAAAAACTGTTTTTT. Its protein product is CASSLGLRATNEKLFF.

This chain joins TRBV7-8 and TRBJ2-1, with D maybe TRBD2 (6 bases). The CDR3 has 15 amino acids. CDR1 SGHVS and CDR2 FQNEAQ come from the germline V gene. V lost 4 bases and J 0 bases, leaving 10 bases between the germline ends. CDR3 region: CASSSVGSSYNEQFF. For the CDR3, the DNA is TGTGCCAGCAGCTCGGTCGGGAGCTCCTACAATGAGCAGTTCTTC.

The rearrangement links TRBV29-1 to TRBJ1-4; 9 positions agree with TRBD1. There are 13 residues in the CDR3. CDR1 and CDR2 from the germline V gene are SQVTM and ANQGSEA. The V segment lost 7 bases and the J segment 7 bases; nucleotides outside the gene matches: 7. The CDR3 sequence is CSAGDRVGEKLFF. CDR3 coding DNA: TGCAGCGCAGGGGACAGGGTTGGTGAAAAACTGTTTTTT.

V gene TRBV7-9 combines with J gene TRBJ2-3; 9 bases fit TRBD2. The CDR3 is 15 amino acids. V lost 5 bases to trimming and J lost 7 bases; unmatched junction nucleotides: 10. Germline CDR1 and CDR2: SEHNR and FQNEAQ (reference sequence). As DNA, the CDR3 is TGTGCCAGCAGCCCCTCAGGCGGGAGGGCCCATACGCAGTATTTT. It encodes CASSPSGGRAHTQYF. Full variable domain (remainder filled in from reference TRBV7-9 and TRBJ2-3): DTGVSQNPRHKITKRGQNVTFRCDPISEHNRLYWYRQTLGQGPEFLTYFQNEAQLEKSRLLSDRFSAERPKGSFSTLEIQRTEQGDSAMYLCASSPSGGRAHTQYFGPGTRLTVL.

DNA of the CDR3: TGCGCCAGCAGCTTGGCGGTCGACACCGGGGAGCTGTTTTTT. It translates to CASSLAVDTGELFF. The chain combines TRBV5-1 with TRBJ2-2, with D hard to call. V was shortened by 0 bases and J by 3 bases, with 6 bases between the two germline ends. This CDR3 spans 14 amino acids. CDR1 is SGHRS and CDR2 is YFSETQ in the germline V gene.

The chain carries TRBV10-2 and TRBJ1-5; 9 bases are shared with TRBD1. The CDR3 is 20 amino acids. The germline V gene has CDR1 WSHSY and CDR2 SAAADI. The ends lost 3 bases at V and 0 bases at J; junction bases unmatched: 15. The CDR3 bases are TGCGCCAGCAGTGATAGGAGGACAGGGGCGATTATCTATAGCAATCAGCCCCAGCATTTT. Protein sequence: CASSDRRTGAIIYSNQPQHF.

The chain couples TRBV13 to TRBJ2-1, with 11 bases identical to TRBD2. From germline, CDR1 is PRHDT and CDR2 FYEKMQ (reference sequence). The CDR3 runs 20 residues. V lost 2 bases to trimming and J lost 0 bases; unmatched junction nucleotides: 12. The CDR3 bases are TGTGCCAGCAGCTTAAGGTCGCGACTAGCGGGATATCGCTCCTACAATGAGCAGTTCTTC. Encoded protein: CASSLRSRLAGYRSYNEQFF.

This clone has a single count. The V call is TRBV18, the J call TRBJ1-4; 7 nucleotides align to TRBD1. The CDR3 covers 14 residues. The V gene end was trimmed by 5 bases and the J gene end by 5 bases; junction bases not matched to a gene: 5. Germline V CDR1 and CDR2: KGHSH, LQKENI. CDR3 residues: CASSAQGRNEKLFF. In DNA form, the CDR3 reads TGTGCCAGCTCAGCACAGGGGAGGAATGAAAAACTGTTTTTT. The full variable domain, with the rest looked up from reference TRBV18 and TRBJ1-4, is NAGVMQNPRHLVRRRGQEARLRCSPMKGHSHVYWYRQLPEEGLKFMVYLQKENIIDESGMPKERFSAEFPKEGPSILRIQQVVRGDSAAYFCASSAQGRNEKLFFGSGTQLSVL.

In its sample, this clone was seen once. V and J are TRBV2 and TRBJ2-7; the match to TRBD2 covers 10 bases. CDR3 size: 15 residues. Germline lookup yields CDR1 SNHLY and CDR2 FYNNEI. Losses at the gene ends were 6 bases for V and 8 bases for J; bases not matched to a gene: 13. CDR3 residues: CASRGFLAGGAKQYF. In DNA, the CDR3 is TGTGCCAGCAGGGGTTTTTTAGCGGGGGGCGCAAAGCAGTACTTC.

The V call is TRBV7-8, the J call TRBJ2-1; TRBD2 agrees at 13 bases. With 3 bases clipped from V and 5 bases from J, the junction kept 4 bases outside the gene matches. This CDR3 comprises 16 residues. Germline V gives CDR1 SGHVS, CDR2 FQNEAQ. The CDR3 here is CASSFLLAGGDNEQFF. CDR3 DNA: TGTGCCAGCAGCTTTCTACTAGCGGGGGGGGACAATGAGCAGTTCTTC.

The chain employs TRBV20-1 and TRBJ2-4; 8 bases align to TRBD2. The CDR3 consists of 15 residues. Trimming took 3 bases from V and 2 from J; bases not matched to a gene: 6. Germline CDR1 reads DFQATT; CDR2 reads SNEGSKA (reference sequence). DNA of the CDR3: TGCAGTGCTAGTTTAAGCGGGAGTTCCAAAAACATTCAGTACTTC. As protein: CSASLSGSSKNIQYF.

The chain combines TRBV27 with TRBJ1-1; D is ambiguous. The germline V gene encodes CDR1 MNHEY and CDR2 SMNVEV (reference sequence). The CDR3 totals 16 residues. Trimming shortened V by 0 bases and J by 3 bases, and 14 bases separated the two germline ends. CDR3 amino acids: CASSLSPGVGDTEAFF. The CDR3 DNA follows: TGTGCCAGCAGTTTATCGCCCGGTGTCGGGGACACTGAAGCTTTCTTT.

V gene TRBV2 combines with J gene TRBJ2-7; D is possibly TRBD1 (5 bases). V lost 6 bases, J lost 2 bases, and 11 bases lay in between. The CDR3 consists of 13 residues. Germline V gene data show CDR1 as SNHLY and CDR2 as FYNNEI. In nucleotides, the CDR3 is TGTGCCAGCAGGGTAGACAGTGCCTACGAGCAGTACTTC. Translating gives CASRVDSAYEQYF.

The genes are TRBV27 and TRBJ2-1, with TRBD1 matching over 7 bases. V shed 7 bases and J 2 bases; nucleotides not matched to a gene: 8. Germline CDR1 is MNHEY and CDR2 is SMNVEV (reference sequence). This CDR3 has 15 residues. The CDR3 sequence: CASTEGGAAYNEQFF. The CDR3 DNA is TGTGCCAGCACCGAAGGGGGCGCGGCCTACAATGAGCAGTTCTTC.

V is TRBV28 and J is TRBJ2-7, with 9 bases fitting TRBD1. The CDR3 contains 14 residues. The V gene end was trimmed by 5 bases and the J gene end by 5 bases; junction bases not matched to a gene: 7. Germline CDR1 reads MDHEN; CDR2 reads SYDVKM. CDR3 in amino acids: CASSPTGTGNEQYF. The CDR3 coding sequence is TGTGCCAGCAGTCCTACCGGGACAGGGAACGAGCAGTACTTC.

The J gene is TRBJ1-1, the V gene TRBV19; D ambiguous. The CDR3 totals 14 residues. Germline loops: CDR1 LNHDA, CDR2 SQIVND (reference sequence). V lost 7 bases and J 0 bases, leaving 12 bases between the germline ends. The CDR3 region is CASTLDGMNTEAFF. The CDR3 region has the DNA TGTGCCAGTACTCTGGACGGGATGAACACTGAAGCTTTCTTT.

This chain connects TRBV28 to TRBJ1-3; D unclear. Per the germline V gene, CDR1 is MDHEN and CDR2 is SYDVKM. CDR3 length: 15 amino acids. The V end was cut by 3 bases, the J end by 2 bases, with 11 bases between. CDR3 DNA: TGTGCCAGCAGTTTTTATGGGCGAACTGGAAACACCATATATTTT. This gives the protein CASSFYGRTGNTIYF.

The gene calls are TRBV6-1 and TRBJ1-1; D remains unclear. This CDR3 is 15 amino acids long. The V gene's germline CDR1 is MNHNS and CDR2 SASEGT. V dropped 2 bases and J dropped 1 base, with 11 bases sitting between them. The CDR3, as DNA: TGTGCCAGCAGTGAATCGAGGGCCTCGAACACTGAAGCTTTCTTT. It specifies CASSESRASNTEAFF.

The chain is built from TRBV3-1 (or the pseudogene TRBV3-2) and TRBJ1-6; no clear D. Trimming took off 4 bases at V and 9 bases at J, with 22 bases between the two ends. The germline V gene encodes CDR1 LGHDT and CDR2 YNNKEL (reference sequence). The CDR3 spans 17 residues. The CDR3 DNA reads TGTGCCAGCAGCCCCTCGGCGGGAACGGTTAGCGGTTCACCCCTCCACTTT. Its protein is CASSPSAGTVSGSPLHF.